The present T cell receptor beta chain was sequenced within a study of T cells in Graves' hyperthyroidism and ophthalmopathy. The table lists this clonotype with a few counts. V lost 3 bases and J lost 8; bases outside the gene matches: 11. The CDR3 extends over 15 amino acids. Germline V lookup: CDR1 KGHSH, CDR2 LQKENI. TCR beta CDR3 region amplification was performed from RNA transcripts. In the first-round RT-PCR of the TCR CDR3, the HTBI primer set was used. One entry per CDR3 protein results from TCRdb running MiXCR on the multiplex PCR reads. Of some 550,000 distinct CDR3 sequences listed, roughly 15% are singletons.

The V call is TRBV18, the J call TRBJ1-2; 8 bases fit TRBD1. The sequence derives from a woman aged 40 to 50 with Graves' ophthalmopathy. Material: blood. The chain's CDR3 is CASSPVGQGEVGYTF. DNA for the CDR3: TGTGCCAGCTCACCCGTCGGACAGGGAGAAGTAGGCTACACCTTC.